This T cell receptor (beta chain) comes out of a study of blood T cell repertoires in COVID-19. Study context: COVID-19 samples from acute and convalescent phases originated in the United States, Italy and Spain. Sample material is recorded as cDNA or gDNA derived from T cells, B-cell-depleted T cells, or PBMCs.

In the authors' methods: Counts of nucleated cells, estimated from reference gene primer amplification, were obtained. Measured with immunoSEQ multiplex PCR; TCRdb has only the in-frame clones, and not every one. V, J and clone size derive from that table, while D and trimming were established from the DNA sequence. The sample holds under 150,000 clones, more than 65% seen once. Germline CDR1 reads SGHAT; CDR2 reads FQNNGV. Deletions cut 0 bases from V and 4 bases from J, with 10 bases between. CDR3 length equals 15 residues. The V and J genes are TRBV11-2 and TRBJ1-5; D is perhaps TRBD1 (5 bases). The sequenced material came from peripheral blood. The sequence was collected from a human donor in a cohort sampled during active COVID-19. CDR3 DNA sequence: TGTGCCAGCAGCTTAGATTGGCAGGGTAATCAGCCCCAGCATTTT. It specifies CASSLDWQGNQPQHF.